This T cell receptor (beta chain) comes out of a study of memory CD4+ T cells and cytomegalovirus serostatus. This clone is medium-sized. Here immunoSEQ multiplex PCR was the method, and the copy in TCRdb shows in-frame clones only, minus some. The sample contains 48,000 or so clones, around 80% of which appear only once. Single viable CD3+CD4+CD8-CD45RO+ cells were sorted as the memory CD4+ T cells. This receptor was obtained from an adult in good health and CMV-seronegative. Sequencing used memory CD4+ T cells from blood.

The CDR3 nucleotides are TGTGCCAGCAGTGAGAGTCGTTCCCCCGCGAACACTGAAGCTTTCTTT. This sequence encodes CASSESRSPANTEAFF. The genes are TRBV2 and TRBJ1-1; the D is unclear. In germline, CDR1 is SNHLY, CDR2 FYNNEI. CDR3 length equals 16 residues. Trimming pared 3 bases from V and 1 base from J, leaving 15 bases between.